Reported below is one TCR beta chain. Germline V gene lookup returns CDR1 SEHNR and CDR2 FQNEAQ (reference sequence). The CDR3 is 13 residues long. The V gene lost 2 bases and the J gene lost 6 bases, with 9 bases spanning the gap. The record originates from a study of blood T cell repertoires in COVID-19. On the study more broadly: Nucleic acid was either cDNA or gDNA, and it came from T cells, B-cell-depleted T cells, or PBMCs.

Per the authors' pipeline: Estimation of nucleated cell counts was performed using reference gene primer amplification. TCRdb keeps only in-frame clones here, not all; method: immunoSEQ multiplex PCR. Clone size and V and J calls were adopted from that table, with D and trimming inferred from the DNA. The sample consists of some 130,000 clones, around 86% of them appearing once. The sample comprised PBMCs or T cells enriched from blood (not recorded which). V is TRBV7-9 and J is TRBJ2-3; D remains unclear. This clonotype was sampled from a man between 45 and 60 years old who had recovered from COVID-19. The CDR3 DNA reads as TGTGCCAGCAGCTTAATACCCGCGGATACGCAGTATTTT. It encodes CASSLIPADTQYF.